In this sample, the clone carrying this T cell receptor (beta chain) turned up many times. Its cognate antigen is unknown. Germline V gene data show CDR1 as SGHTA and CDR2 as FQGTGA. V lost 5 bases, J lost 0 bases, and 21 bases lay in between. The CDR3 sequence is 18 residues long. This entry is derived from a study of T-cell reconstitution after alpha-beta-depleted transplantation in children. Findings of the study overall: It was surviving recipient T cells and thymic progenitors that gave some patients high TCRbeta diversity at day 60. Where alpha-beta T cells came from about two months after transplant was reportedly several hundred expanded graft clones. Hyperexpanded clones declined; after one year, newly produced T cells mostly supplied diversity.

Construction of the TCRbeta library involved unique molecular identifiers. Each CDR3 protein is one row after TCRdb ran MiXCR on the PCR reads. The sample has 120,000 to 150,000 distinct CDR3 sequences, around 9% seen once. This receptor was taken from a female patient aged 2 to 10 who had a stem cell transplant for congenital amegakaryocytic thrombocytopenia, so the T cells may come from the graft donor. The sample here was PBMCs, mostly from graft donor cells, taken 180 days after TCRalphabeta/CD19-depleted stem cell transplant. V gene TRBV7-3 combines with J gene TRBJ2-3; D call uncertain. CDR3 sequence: CASSQTNPGENSTDTQYF. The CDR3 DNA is TGTGCCAGCAGCCAAACCAACCCAGGAGAAAATAGCACAGATACGCAGTATTTT.